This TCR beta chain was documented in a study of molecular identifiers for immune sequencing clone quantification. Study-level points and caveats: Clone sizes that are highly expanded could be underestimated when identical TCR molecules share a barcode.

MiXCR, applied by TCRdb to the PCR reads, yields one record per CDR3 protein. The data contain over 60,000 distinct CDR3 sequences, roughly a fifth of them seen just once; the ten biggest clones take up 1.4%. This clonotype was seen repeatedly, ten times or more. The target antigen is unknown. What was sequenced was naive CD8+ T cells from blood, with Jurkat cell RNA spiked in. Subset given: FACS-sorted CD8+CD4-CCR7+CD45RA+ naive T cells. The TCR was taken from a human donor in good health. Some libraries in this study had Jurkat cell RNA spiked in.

CDR3 sequence (DNA): TGTGCCAGCAGTCGCCGGGGGGCCGGGACTAGCGGCACAGATACGCAGTATTTT. Protein sequence: CASSRRGAGTSGTDTQYF. The V gene is TRBV28, the J gene TRBJ2-3, with TRBD2 identical over 10 bases. Germline-derived CDR1 and CDR2 are MDHEN and SYDVKM. The length of the CDR3 is 18 residues. Unmatched junction bases numbered 12, after V lost 5 bases and J lost 1 base.